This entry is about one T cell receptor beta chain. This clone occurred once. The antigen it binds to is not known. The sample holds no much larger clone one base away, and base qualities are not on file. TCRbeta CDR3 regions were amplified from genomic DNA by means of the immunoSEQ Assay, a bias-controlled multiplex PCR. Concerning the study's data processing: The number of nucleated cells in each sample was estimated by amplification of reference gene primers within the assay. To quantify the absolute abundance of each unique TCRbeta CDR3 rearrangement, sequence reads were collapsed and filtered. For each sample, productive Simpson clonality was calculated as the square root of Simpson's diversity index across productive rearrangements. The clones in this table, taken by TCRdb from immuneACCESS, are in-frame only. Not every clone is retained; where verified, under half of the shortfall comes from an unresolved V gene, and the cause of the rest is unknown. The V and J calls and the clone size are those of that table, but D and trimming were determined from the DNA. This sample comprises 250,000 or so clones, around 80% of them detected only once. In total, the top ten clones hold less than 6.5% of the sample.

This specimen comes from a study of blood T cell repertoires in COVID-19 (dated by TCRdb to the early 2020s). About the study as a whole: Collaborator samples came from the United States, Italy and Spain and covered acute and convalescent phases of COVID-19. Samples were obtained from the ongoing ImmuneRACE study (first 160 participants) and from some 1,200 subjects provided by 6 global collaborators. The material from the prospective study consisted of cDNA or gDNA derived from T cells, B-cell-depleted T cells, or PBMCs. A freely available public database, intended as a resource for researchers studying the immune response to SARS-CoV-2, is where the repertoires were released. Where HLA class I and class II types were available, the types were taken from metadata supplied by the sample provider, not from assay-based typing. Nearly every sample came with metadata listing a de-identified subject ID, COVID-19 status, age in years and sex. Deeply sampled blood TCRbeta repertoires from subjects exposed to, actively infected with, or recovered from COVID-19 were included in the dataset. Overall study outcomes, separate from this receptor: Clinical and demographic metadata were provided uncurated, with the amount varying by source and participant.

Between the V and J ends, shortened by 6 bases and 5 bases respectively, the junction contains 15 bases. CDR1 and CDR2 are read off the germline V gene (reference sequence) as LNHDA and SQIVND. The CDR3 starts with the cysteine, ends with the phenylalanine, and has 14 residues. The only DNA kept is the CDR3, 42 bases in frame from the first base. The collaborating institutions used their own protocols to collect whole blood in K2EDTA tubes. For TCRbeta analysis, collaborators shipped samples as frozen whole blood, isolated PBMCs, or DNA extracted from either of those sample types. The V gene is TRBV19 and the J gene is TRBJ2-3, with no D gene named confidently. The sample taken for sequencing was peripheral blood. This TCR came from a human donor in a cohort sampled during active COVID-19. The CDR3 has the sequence CASRFQRERDTQYF. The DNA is TGTGCCAGTAGGTTCCAGCGCGAGAGAGATACGCAGTATTTT.